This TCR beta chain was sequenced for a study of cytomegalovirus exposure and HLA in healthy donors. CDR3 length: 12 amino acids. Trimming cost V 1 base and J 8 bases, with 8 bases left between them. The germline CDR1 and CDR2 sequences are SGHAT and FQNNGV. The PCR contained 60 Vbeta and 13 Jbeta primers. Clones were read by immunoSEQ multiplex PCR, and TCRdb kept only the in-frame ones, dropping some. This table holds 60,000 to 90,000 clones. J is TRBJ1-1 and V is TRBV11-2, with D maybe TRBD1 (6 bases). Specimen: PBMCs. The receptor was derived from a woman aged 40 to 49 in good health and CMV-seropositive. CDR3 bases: TGTGCCAGCAGCTTAGCACAGGGCGAAGCTTTCTTT. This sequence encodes CASSLAQGEAFF.